Listed here are 25 T cell receptor beta chains from one sample, sequenced in a study of cytomegalovirus exposure and HLA in healthy donors. Both 60 Vbeta primers and 13 Jbeta primers went into the PCR. Some clones are missing from TCRdb's copy, which holds only in-frame ones; the method was immunoSEQ multiplex PCR. In the table there are approximately 140,000 clones, approximately 70% of which are singletons. The sequencing input was PBMCs. These TCRs come from a woman aged 40 to 50 in good health and CMV-seronegative.

The chain has TRBV9 and TRBJ1-3, with D tentatively TRBD1 (5 bases). Trimming stripped 0 bases from V and 2 bases from J, with 9 bases between. The CDR3 totals 15 residues. The V gene's germline CDR1 is SGDLS and CDR2 YYNGEE. The CDR3 reads CASSVAGSTGNTIYF. The CDR3 region has the DNA TGTGCCAGCAGCGTAGCAGGGTCTACTGGAAACACCATATATTTT.

As regards this clone: Other DNA sequences of this sample code for an identical CDR3. V usage is TRBV19 and J usage is TRBJ2-2; 8 positions agree with TRBD1. Germline V gives CDR1 LNHDA, CDR2 SQIVND (reference sequence). The V gene end was trimmed by 8 bases and the J gene end by 0 bases; junction bases not matched to a gene: 5. The CDR3 is 15 amino acids. CDR3 in amino acids: CASGQGASNTGELFF. Here the CDR3 DNA reads TGTGCCAGTGGGCAGGGGGCGTCGAACACCGGGGAGCTGTTTTTT.

The chain links TRBV7-8 to TRBJ1-4; 11 bases are shared with TRBD1. Looked up from germline, CDR1 is SGHVS and CDR2 is FQNEAQ. With V trimmed by 5 bases and J by 10 bases, 6 bases remained unmatched. CDR3 length equals 14 residues. For the CDR3, the DNA is TGTGCCAGCAGCCCGGGACAGGGGGTCGGAAAACTGTTTTTT. It yields the protein CASSPGQGVGKLFF.

The V and J genes are TRBV29-1 and TRBJ1-2; D not certain. Germline loops: CDR1 SQVTM, CDR2 ANQGSEA. V lost 6 bases, J lost 2 bases, and 16 bases lay in between. The CDR3 loop spans 14 amino acids. The CDR3 bases are TGCAGCGTCAGAGAGGTCACGGCGAACTATGGCTACACCTTC. Translation gives CSVREVTANYGYTF.

This sequence joins TRBV2 and TRBJ2-2, with a possible D match to TRBD1 (6 bases). CDR1 and CDR2 from the germline V gene are SNHLY and FYNNEI. The CDR3 totals 13 residues. V lost 8 bases to trimming and J lost 5 bases, with 12 bases between them. CDR3 loop: CASRDNPTGELFF. CDR3 DNA sequence: TGTGCCAGCCGGGACAACCCTACCGGGGAGCTGTTTTTT.

The chain combines TRBV2 with TRBJ1-4; 7 nucleotides align to TRBD1. Germline V CDR1 and CDR2: SNHLY, FYNNEI. Trimming took 9 bases from V and 3 from J; bases not matched to a gene: 13. CDR3 length equals 16 residues. The CDR3 DNA reads as TGTGCCAGTGCTTTGGACAGGTCTGCAGCTAATGAAAAACTGTTTTTT. It codes for CASALDRSAANEKLFF.

The chain combines TRBV11-2 with TRBJ1-1; tentatively, D is TRBD1 (5 bases). Trimming left V 5 bases short and J 5 bases short, with 9 bases between. There are 12 residues in the CDR3. Germline CDR1 and CDR2: SGHAT and FQNNGV. This chain's CDR3 is CASSQRQTEAFF. CDR3 DNA: TGTGCCAGCAGCCAAAGACAGACTGAAGCTTTCTTT.

This sequence joins TRBV5-1 and TRBJ2-5; D remains ambiguous. This CDR3 has 13 amino acids. V lost 0 bases, J lost 4 bases, and 7 bases lay in between. Germline V lookup: CDR1 SGHRS, CDR2 YFSETQ. Written as DNA, the CDR3 is TGCGCCAGCAGCTTGGCAATCAGAGAGACCCAGTACTTC. It encodes CASSLAIRETQYF.

The chain is built from TRBV2 and TRBJ1-1; a possible D gene is TRBD1 (5 bases). Germline V gene sequence: CDR1 SNHLY, CDR2 FYNNEI. CDR3 length equals 15 residues. Trimming took off 3 bases at V and 3 bases at J, with 14 bases between the two ends. CDR3 in amino acids: CASSDERTSDTEAFF. The CDR3 nucleotides are TGTGCCAGCAGTGACGAAAGGACATCAGACACTGAAGCTTTCTTT.

This chain connects TRBV2 to TRBJ1-4; 8 nucleotides agree with TRBD1. CDR3 size: 15 residues. V lost 6 bases and J lost 2; bases outside the gene matches: 5. CDR1 is SNHLY and CDR2 is FYNNEI in the germline V gene. CDR3 protein: CASRTGVETNEKLFF. DNA for the CDR3: TGTGCCAGCAGGACAGGGGTAGAGACTAATGAAAAACTGTTTTTT.

This CDR3 is CASSLLGASEAFF. DNA of the CDR3: TGCGCCAGCAGCTTGTTGGGGGCTAGTGAAGCTTTCTTT. The rearrangement uses TRBV5-1 and TRBJ1-1; D might be TRBD1 (6 bases). Germline CDR1 SGHRS, CDR2 YFSETQ. CDR3 size: 13 residues. Between the trimmed V and J ends, which lost 1 base and 7 bases, there was a span of 11 bases.

The chain links TRBV27 to TRBJ1-1; 8 nucleotides agree with TRBD1. The germline gives CDR1 MNHEY, CDR2 SMNVEV (reference sequence). The ends lost 2 bases at V and 0 bases at J; junction bases unmatched: 5. The CDR3 totals 16 residues. CDR3 nucleotides: TGTGCCAGCAGTTTACAGGGGGCGATCATGAACACTGAAGCTTTCTTT. Translated, it gives CASSLQGAIMNTEAFF.

This clone appeared a few times. This same CDR3 is encoded by further DNA sequences in the sample. The CDR3 sequence is CASSPGTGGAGTEAFF. For the CDR3, the DNA is TGCGCCAGCAGCCCCGGGACAGGGGGCGCGGGTACTGAAGCTTTCTTT. The chain recombines TRBV5-1 with TRBJ1-1, with TRBD1 matching 12 bases. V lost 4 bases to trimming and J lost 5 bases; unmatched junction nucleotides: 9. The CDR3 runs to 16 residues. Germline lookup yields CDR1 SGHRS and CDR2 YFSETQ.

This sequence joins TRBV4-2 and TRBJ1-3, with 7 bases that match TRBD1. The CDR3 is 15 amino acids. Losses at the gene ends were 2 bases for V and 1 base for J; bases not matched to a gene: 2. Looked up from germline, CDR1 is LGHNA and CDR2 is YNFKEQ. The CDR3 bases are TGTGCCAGCAGCCAACAGACAGGGTCTGGAAACACCATATATTTT. This encodes CASSQQTGSGNTIYF.

V usage is TRBV2 and J usage is TRBJ2-7; 8 bases align to TRBD1. The CDR3 totals 16 residues. The V gene's germline CDR1 is SNHLY and CDR2 FYNNEI. CDR3 amino acids: CASSEVPGQVGKEQYV. The CDR3, as DNA: TGTGCCAGCAGCGAAGTCCCGGGACAGGTGGGGAAAGAGCAGTACGTC.

The chain is built from TRBV5-1 and TRBJ2-1; 8 bases are shared with TRBD2. The CDR3 spans 16 residues. The junction had 9 bases not matched to a gene; V was cut back by 6 bases and J by 1 base. Germline V CDR1 and CDR2: SGHRS, YFSETQ. The CDR3 coding sequence is TGCGCCAGCACCCCGGGGGGGGTAGGATCCTACAATGAGCAGTTCTTC. Encoded protein: CASTPGGVGSYNEQFF.

This chain connects TRBV5-1 to TRBJ2-7, with TRBD1 matching 10 bases. The J segment lost 2 bases and the V segment lost 3 bases, leaving 2 bases of the junction unmatched. The CDR3 extends over 14 amino acids. In germline, CDR1 is SGHRS, CDR2 YFSETQ. The chain's CDR3 is CASSWTGGTYEQYF. The DNA for the CDR3 is TGCGCCAGCAGCTGGACAGGGGGGACCTACGAGCAGTACTTC.

This rearrangement joins TRBV9 to TRBJ2-3; TRBD2 aligns across 10 bases. The CDR3 sequence is 18 residues long. V lost 3 bases and J lost 0; bases outside the gene matches: 10. Germline loops: CDR1 SGDLS, CDR2 YYNGEE. The CDR3 DNA reads as TGTGCCAGCAGCGGACAGATTTTAGCGGGGGGCAGCACAGATACGCAGTATTTT. This sequence encodes CASSGQILAGGSTDTQYF.

V usage is TRBV5-1 and J usage is TRBJ1-4; 8 positions agree with TRBD1. From germline, CDR1 is SGHRS and CDR2 YFSETQ. The CDR3 covers 16 residues. The ends lost 5 bases at V and 0 bases at J; junction bases unmatched: 6. The CDR3 sequence: CASSRDRSTTNEKLFF. DNA of the CDR3: TGCGCCAGCAGTAGGGACAGGAGTACAACTAATGAAAAACTGTTTTTT.

This clone has just one count. The chain links TRBV6-5 to TRBJ1-5, with D possibly TRBD1 on 6 matching bases. The CDR3 totals 15 residues. Deletions cut 5 bases from V and 0 bases from J, with 11 bases between. Germline V gene sequence: CDR1 MNHEY, CDR2 SVGAGI. In DNA form, the CDR3 reads TGTGCCAGCAGTGGGACACCCTATAGCAATCAGCCCCAGCATTTT. This gives the protein CASSGTPYSNQPQHF.

The chain employs TRBV19 and TRBJ1-2, with D hard to call. CDR1 and CDR2 from the germline V gene are LNHDA and SQIVND (reference sequence). With 3 bases removed from V and 4 bases from J, the gap between germline ends came to 9 bases. The CDR3 sequence is 13 residues long. Written as DNA, the CDR3 is TGTGCCAGTAGTATGTTCGAGGGCTATGGCTACACCTTC. Translation gives CASSMFEGYGYTF. Supplemented by reference TRBV19 and TRBJ1-2, the full variable domain reads DGGITQSPKYLFRKEGQNVTLSCEQNLNHDAMYWYRQDPGQGLRLIYYSQIVNDFQKGDIAEGYSVSREKKESFPLTVTSAQKNPTAFYLCASSMFEGYGYTFGSGTRLTVV.

J is TRBJ2-2 and V is TRBV15, with D possibly being TRBD2 (6 bases). Germline V gene data show CDR1 as LNHNV and CDR2 as YYDKDF (reference sequence). Trimming left V 0 bases short and J 1 base short, with 12 bases between. This CDR3 spans 17 amino acids. Written as DNA, the CDR3 is TGTGCCACCAGCAGAGATGGGGTAGCGGTGAACACCGGGGAGCTGTTTTTT. This translates into CATSRDGVAVNTGELFF.

Remarks on this clone: The junction departs from the called germline gene at one end, perhaps through a read error. The gene calls are TRBV2 and TRBJ2-1; maybe TRBD2 (5 bases). This CDR3 is built from 12 residues. Germline V gene data show CDR1 as SNHLY and CDR2 as FYNNEI. In DNA, the CDR3 is TGTGCCAGCAGTGAATGGGCTAGCTTAATGATCTTC. This translates into CASSEWASLMIF.

The chain links TRBV29-1 to TRBJ1-1; 8 nucleotides line up with TRBD1. Germline trimming cut 4 bases from V and 5 bases from J; bases unmatched to any gene: 12. The CDR3 spans 15 residues. In germline, CDR1 is SQVTM, CDR2 ANQGSEA. The CDR3 sequence is CSVGAGGVIGTEAFF. CDR3 in DNA: TGCAGCGTTGGAGCAGGGGGCGTGATTGGTACTGAAGCTTTCTTT.

The chain employs TRBV4-3 and TRBJ1-5; no reliable D call. The germline V and J ends were trimmed by 2 bases and 7 bases, with 12 bases remaining between them. CDR3 size: 14 residues. Per the germline V gene, CDR1 is LGHNA and CDR2 is YSLEER. The CDR3 region is CASSQTPRGQPQHF. CDR3 nucleotides: TGCGCCAGCAGCCAAACCCCTAGAGGCCAGCCCCAGCATTTT.